This TCR beta chain is drawn from a study of blood T cell repertoires in COVID-19. Looking at the study overall: Acute and convalescent COVID-19 specimens originated in the United States, Italy and Spain.

Repertoires were generated with immunoSEQ multiplex PCR, while TCRdb's copy carries only in-frame clones and drops some. This table has 270,000 or so clones, around 82% appearing once. This CDR3 has 13 residues. Germline V gene sequence: CDR1 SGHRS, CDR2 YFSETQ. Trimming pared 0 bases from V and 3 bases from J, leaving 3 bases between. What was sequenced was peripheral blood. This clonotype was obtained from a woman aged 45-60 years who had recovered from COVID-19. This rearrangement joins TRBV5-1 to TRBJ1-4, with D uncertain. The chain's CDR3 is CASSLEPNEKLFF. Written as DNA, the CDR3 is TGCGCCAGCAGCTTGGAGCCTAATGAAAAACTGTTTTTT.